These T cell receptor beta chains were read from a single sample in a study of T-cell memory formation after mild COVID-19. TCRdb re-called the 5' RACE reads through MiXCR, storing one row per CDR3 protein. The sample shows roughly 200,000 distinct CDR3 sequences, about 17% of them seen only once. The material sequenced was PBMCs or a T cell subset sorted from them (not recorded which). These TCRs come from an adult woman who had mild COVID-19 (a few samples of this study predate the infection). Cell type and time point are not known. CDR3s include the opening cysteine and the closing phenylalanine or tryptophan. Fields, in order: CDR3 protein, CDR3 DNA, J gene, clone size, V gene, D gene. The D gene is left open where the match is weak. The size of a clone is reported for some rows only, either as once, few or many, or as a class for expanded clones.

CASSIASRQTSGNTIYF,TGTGCCAGTAGTATTGCGAGTCGGCAGACCTCTGGAAACACCATATATTTT,TRBJ1-3,.,TRBV19,.
CATSDSKRLADTQYF,TGTGCCACCAGTGATAGCAAACGGCTGGCGGATACGCAGTATTTT,TRBJ2-3,few,TRBV24-1,.
CASSARVSSTDTQYF,TGTGCCAGCAGTGCCAGGGTTTCGAGCACAGATACGCAGTATTTT,TRBJ2-3,many,TRBV12-3/TRBV12-4,.
CASSLERGSPYEQYF,TGTGCCAGCAGTTTAGAGCGGGGATCGCCCTACGAGCAGTACTTC,TRBJ2-7,.,TRBV12-3/TRBV12-4,TRBD2
CATSDSRTSSYNEQFF,TGTGCCACCAGTGATTCGAGGACGAGCTCCTACAATGAGCAGTTCTTC,TRBJ2-1,few,TRBV24-1,.
CASSFGSSGNTIYF,TGTGCCAGCAGTTTCGGTAGCTCTGGAAACACCATATATTTT,TRBJ1-3,.,TRBV6-6,.
CASSYGRTGHTEAFF,TGTGCCAGCAGTTACGGACGGACAGGGCACACTGAAGCTTTCTTT,TRBJ1-1,few,TRBV6-5,TRBD1
CSFIRLAGGVHNEQFF,TGCAGCTTTATACGACTAGCGGGAGGGGTCCACAATGAGCAGTTCTTC,TRBJ2-1,.,TRBV29-1,TRBD2
CASSEWKGNQPQHF,TGTGCCAGCAGTGAATGGAAGGGCAATCAGCCCCAGCATTTT,TRBJ1-5,few,TRBV25-1,.
CASSLARGKFTGELFF,TGTGCCAGCAGCTTAGCGAGAGGGAAATTCACCGGGGAGCTGTTTTTT,TRBJ2-2,.,TRBV7-9,.
CASSVTDGNTIYF,TGTGCCAGCAGCGTGACTGATGGAAACACCATATATTTT,TRBJ1-3,many,TRBV9,.
CASRRTLQETQYF,TGTGCCAGCAGACGGACTCTCCAAGAGACCCAGTACTTC,TRBJ2-5,.,TRBV6-5,.
CASSPFSTESVEAFF,TGTGCCAGCAGCCCGTTTTCTACAGAGTCCGTTGAAGCTTTCTTT,TRBJ1-1,.,TRBV4-2,.